These T cell receptor beta chains were read from a single sample in a study of regulatory T cells in long-lasting Graves disease. MiXCR was run by TCRdb on the multiplex PCR reads, yielding one entry per CDR3 protein. The sample has a few hundred thousand distinct CDR3 sequences, about an eighth seen once. These records were also assigned to another study, of T cells in Graves' hyperthyroidism and ophthalmopathy.

The specimen was peripheral blood mononuclear cells (PBMCs), collected at new diagnosis, from a patient treated with antithyroid drugs. All receptors come from a woman between 18 and 29 years old with Graves disease. The CDR3 runs from the conserved cysteine through the conserved F or W. A D gene is named only where the DNA matches it firmly. Size is omitted from some rows. Given values are once, few, many or a class for expanded clones.

>TRBJ1-2|13|TRBD1|NA|TRBV6-1
CASSRDRANGYTF
TGTGCCAGCAGTCGAGACAGGGCGAATGGCTACACCTTC
>TRBJ1-2|14|NA|many|TRBV30
CAWGTGIGRYGYTF
TGTGCCTGGGGAACAGGGATCGGTCGATATGGCTACACCTTC
>TRBJ1-2|12|NA|few|TRBV7-2
CASSPGYGGYTF
TGTGCCAGCAGCCCCGGGTACGGTGGCTACACCTTC
>TRBJ2-3|16|TRBD2|many|TRBV10-2
CASTGLAGTDRDTQYF
TGCGCCAGCACAGGGTTAGCGGGAACCGATCGAGATACGCAGTATTTT
>TRBJ2-7|14|NA|NA|TRBV7-3
CASSLTGRSNEQYF
TGTGCCAGCAGCTTAACCGGGAGAAGCAACGAGCAGTACTTC
>TRBJ1-2|15|NA|few|TRBV20-1
CSASLAPDSLYGYTF
TGCAGTGCTAGCCTAGCCCCGGACAGCCTCTATGGCTACACCTTC
>TRBJ2-7|15|NA|many|TRBV13
CASSSLARAVVEQYF
TGTGCCAGCAGCTCCCTCGCGCGGGCAGTGGTAGAGCAGTACTTC
>TRBJ2-1|15|NA|many|TRBV5-1
CASSLEWGLRNEQFF
TGCGCCAGCAGCTTGGAATGGGGGCTTAGAAATGAGCAGTTCTTC
>TRBJ2-1|15|NA|many|TRBV20-1
CSARDHSWRHNEQFF
TGCAGTGCTAGAGACCACTCCTGGCGCCACAATGAGCAGTTCTTC
>TRBJ1-1|15|NA|few|TRBV7-9
CASSLPGGRRSEAFF
TGTGCCAGCAGCTTACCGGGCGGCCGGCGTTCCGAAGCTTTCTTT
>TRBJ2-1|16|TRBD2|NA|TRBV11-1
CASSFPGLAGAVEQFF
TGTGCCAGCAGCTTCCCGGGACTAGCGGGAGCGGTTGAGCAGTTCTTC
>TRBJ2-7|14|NA|few|TRBV7-8
CASSLGWKGYEQYF
TGTGCCAGCAGCTTAGGGTGGAAGGGTTACGAGCAGTACTTC
>TRBJ2-7|13|TRBD1|NA|TRBV10-3
CAITGTGGYEQYF
TGTGCCATCACCGGGACAGGTGGCTACGAGCAGTACTTC
>TRBJ1-1|14|TRBD1|many|TRBV19
CASKQGQGNTEAFF
TGTGCCAGTAAACAGGGACAGGGAAACACTGAAGCTTTCTTT
>TRBJ2-5|17|TRBD2|many|TRBV7-8
CASSDSGLAEPLEAQYF
TGTGCCAGCAGCGACTCGGGACTAGCGGAGCCCTTGGAGGCCCAGTACTTC
>TRBJ1-1|16|NA|few|TRBV6-2/TRBV6-3
CASSPVQTWVNTEAFF
TGTGCCAGCAGCCCGGTCCAAACCTGGGTGAACACTGAAGCTTTCTTT
>TRBJ1-2|14|TRBD1|NA|TRBV7-2
CTSSLGTGLLGYTF
TGTACCAGCAGCTTAGGGACAGGCTTACTAGGCTACACCTTC
>TRBJ2-4|14|NA|many|TRBV27
CASRGSIAKNIQYF
TGTGCCAGCAGGGGCTCTATAGCCAAAAACATTCAGTACTTC
>TRBJ2-2|14|NA|few|TRBV20-1
CSARGDQNTGELFF
TGCAGTGCTAGAGGGGACCAGAACACCGGGGAGCTGTTTTTT
>TRBJ1-2|14|NA|few|TRBV10-3
CAISESWGAYGYTF
TGTGCCATCAGTGAGTCGTGGGGAGCCTATGGCTACACCTTC
>TRBJ1-6|16|NA|few|TRBV5-5
CASSLERNNYNSPLHF
TGTGCCAGCAGCTTAGAAAGGAACAATTATAATTCACCCCTCCACTTT
>TRBJ1-2|16|NA|many|TRBV7-6
CASSPSADLANYGYTF
TGTGCCAGCAGCCCAAGCGCGGATCTAGCTAACTATGGCTACACCTTC
>TRBJ1-2|11|NA|many|TRBV29-1
CSVGDVYGYTF
TGCAGCGTTGGGGACGTCTATGGCTACACCTTC
>TRBJ2-5|13|NA|many|TRBV2
CAGGRRGQETQYF
TGTGCCGGAGGGCGGAGGGGCCAAGAGACCCAGTACTTC
>TRBJ2-3|16|TRBD2|once|TRBV6-5
CASSYQTSGGSDTQYF
TGTGCCAGCAGTTACCAGACTAGCGGGGGTTCAGATACGCAGTATTTT
>TRBJ2-1|15|NA|many|TRBV5-1
CASSQGGVGYNEQFF
TGCGCCAGCAGCCAAGGAGGGGTGGGATACAATGAGCAGTTCTTC
>TRBJ1-2|14|NA|many|TRBV18
CASSQAIRSSGYTF
TGTGCCAGCTCACAAGCGATCCGCTCCAGTGGCTACACCTTC
>TRBJ1-5|14|NA|many|TRBV2
CASSDRYSNQPQHF
TGTGCCAGCAGTGACAGGTATAGCAATCAGCCCCAGCATTTT
>TRBJ2-1|13|NA|NA|TRBV7-9
CASSRDQYNEQFF
TGTGCCAGCAGCAGGGACCAATACAATGAGCAGTTCTTC
>TRBJ1-1|14|NA|few|TRBV25-1
CASSGSGRGRRAFF
TGTGCCAGCAGTGGATCCGGCAGGGGCAGACGGGCTTTCTTT
>TRBJ2-7|16|TRBD1|many|TRBV7-9
CASSPGPGQGGSEQYF
TGTGCCAGCAGCCCAGGGCCGGGACAGGGGGGATCCGAGCAGTACTTC
>TRBJ1-1|15|NA|many|TRBV27
CASSFIGGLNTEAFF
TGTGCCAGCAGTTTTATTGGGGGGCTGAACACTGAAGCTTTCTTT
>TRBJ1-2|17|NA|many|TRBV7-2
CASSLAFRVGASDGYTF
TGTGCCAGCAGCTTAGCTTTTCGGGTTGGGGCATCCGATGGCTACACCTTC
>TRBJ2-5|20|NA|many|TRBV7-2
CASTLRRVSGYPDNQETQYF
TGTGCCAGCACCTTAAGGAGGGTTAGCGGATACCCTGACAACCAAGAGACCCAGTACTTC
>TRBJ2-1|15|TRBD2|many|TRBV7-9
CASSLRTSGYNEQFF
TGTGCCAGCAGCCTCCGGACTAGCGGCTACAATGAGCAGTTCTTC
>TRBJ1-1|14|NA|many|TRBV9
CASSVAGRNTEAFF
TGTGCCAGCAGCGTAGCCGGTAGAAACACTGAAGCTTTCTTT
>TRBJ2-1|15|NA|few|TRBV9
CASSVEAGSYNEQFF
TGTGCCAGCAGCGTAGAGGCAGGTTCCTACAATGAGCAGTTCTTC
>TRBJ2-7|14|TRBD1|many|TRBV20-1
CSAREGQGTSEQYF
TGCAGTGCTAGGGAGGGACAGGGAACCAGCGAGCAGTACTTC
>TRBJ2-5|13|NA|NA|TRBV4-1
CASSPEVKETQYF
TGCGCCAGCAGCCCGGAGGTCAAAGAGACCCAGTACTTC
>TRBJ1-4|13|NA|many|TRBV2
CASSERVPEKLFF
TGTGCCAGCAGTGAACGAGTGCCGGAAAAACTGTTTTTT
>TRBJ2-1|21|TRBD2|many|TRBV24-1
CATSDGPGLAGGSVFGNEQFF
TGTGCCACCAGTGATGGACCGGGACTAGCGGGAGGGTCCGTTTTCGGCAATGAGCAGTTCTTC